This T cell receptor (beta chain) came from a study of beta chain features in type 1 diabetes. Study results and limitations: Possibly, sequencing cDNA over-represented cells that had high TCR expression levels. Moderately but significantly shorter TCRB CDR3s were found in Type 1 diabetes patients in all four CD4+ subsets. Patients with type 1 diabetes showed fewer VDJ junction insertions and more deletions.

The table lists this clone with a few counts. Its antigen is unidentified. Expressed TCRB transcripts were sequenced after all isolated RNA was converted to cDNA. Assay used: immunoSEQ multiplex PCR; TCRdb lists only in-frame clones, some missing. Of approximately 730,000 clones listed, 13% are singletons. Deletions cut 3 bases from V and 6 bases from J, with 6 bases between. Germline V gene sequence: CDR1 SGHVS, CDR2 FNYEAQ. The CDR3 has 12 residues. The chain has TRBV7-6 and TRBJ1-5; D uncertain. Material for sequencing was naive CD4+ T cells from blood. The origin of this receptor is a man aged 18 to 29 with type 1 diabetes. This CDR3 is CASSFSGQPQHF. The CDR3 DNA reads TGTGCCAGCAGCTTTTCGGGTCAGCCCCAGCATTTT.